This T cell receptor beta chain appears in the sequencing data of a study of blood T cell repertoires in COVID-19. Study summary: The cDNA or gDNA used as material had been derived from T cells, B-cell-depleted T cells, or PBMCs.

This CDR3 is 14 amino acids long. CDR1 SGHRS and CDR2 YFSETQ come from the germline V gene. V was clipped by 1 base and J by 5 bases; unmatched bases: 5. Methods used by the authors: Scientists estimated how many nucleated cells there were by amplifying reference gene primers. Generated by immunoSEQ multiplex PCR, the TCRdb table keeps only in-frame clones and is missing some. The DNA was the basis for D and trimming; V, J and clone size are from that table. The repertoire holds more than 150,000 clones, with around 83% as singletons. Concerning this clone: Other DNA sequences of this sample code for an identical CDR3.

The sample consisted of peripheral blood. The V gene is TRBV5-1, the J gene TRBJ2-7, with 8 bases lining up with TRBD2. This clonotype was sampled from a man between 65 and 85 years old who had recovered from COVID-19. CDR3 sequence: CASSLTGLANEQYF. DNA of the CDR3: TGCGCCAGCAGCTTGACAGGACTAGCAAACGAGCAGTACTTC.